The next 5 T cell receptor beta chains were all read from a single sample in a study of shared clonotypes between healthy human individuals. The table came from immunoSEQ multiplex PCR; TCRdb's copy has only in-frame clones and leaves some out. The sample lists hundreds of thousands of clones, 77% occurring once. Sequenced sample: PBMCs. These receptor sequences come from a woman aged 35 to 49 in good health. Some clones in this sample may be carry-over from other donors' samples.

The chain joins TRBV11-2 to TRBJ2-1; D is possibly TRBD1 (5 bases). CDR3 length: 16 residues. V lost 5 bases, J lost 2 bases, and 16 bases lay in between. The germline V gene encodes CDR1 SGHAT and CDR2 FQNNGV. CDR3 bases: TGTGCCAGCAGCCCCCTAGGGGTTTCCCCCTACAATGAGCAGTTCTTC. It specifies CASSPLGVSPYNEQFF.

The J gene is TRBJ2-3, the V gene TRBV5-6, with D unclear. CDR1 and CDR2 (germline): SGHDT, YYEEEE. Trimming shortened V by 3 bases and J by 10 bases, and 9 bases separated the two germline ends. The CDR3 length is 11 residues. CDR3 sequence: CASSSGDAQYF. The CDR3 nucleotides read TGTGCCAGCAGCTCGGGTGATGCGCAGTATTTT.

This clone showed up many times. This chain links TRBV15 with TRBJ2-3, with TRBD1 identical over 7 bases. In germline, CDR1 is LNHNV, CDR2 YYDKDF (reference sequence). Trimming cost V 3 bases and J 2 bases; bases outside gene matches: 5. The CDR3 is made up of 15 amino acids. The CDR3 reads CATSSRQGSTDTQYF. The CDR3 coding sequence is TGTGCCACCAGCAGCCGACAGGGATCCACAGATACGCAGTATTTT. Full variable domain (outside the CDR3, taken from reference TRBV15 and TRBJ2-3): DAMVIQNPRYQVTQFGKPVTLSCSQTLNHNVMYWYQQKSSQAPKLLFHYYDKDFNNEADTPDNFQSRRPNTSFCFLDIRSPGLGDTAMYLCATSSRQGSTDTQYFGPGTRLTVL.

Of note for this clone: This same CDR3 is encoded by further DNA sequences in the sample. The chain links TRBV9 to TRBJ2-3; no clear D gene. The CDR3 contains 13 residues. Trimming took 0 bases from V and 4 from J, leaving 6 bases between them. Germline V gene lookup returns CDR1 SGDLS and CDR2 YYNGEE. The CDR3 sequence: CASSVAPPDTQYF. Written as DNA, the CDR3 is TGTGCCAGCAGCGTAGCTCCCCCAGATACGCAGTATTTT.

This clone was found once. This sequence joins TRBV5-1 and TRBJ2-7; 7 positions match TRBD2. The CDR3 extends over 15 amino acids. Germline loops: CDR1 SGHRS, CDR2 YFSETQ. After removal of 0 bases from V and 1 base from J, the junction contained 4 bases not matched to a gene. The CDR3 coding sequence is TGCGCCAGCAGCTTGGTTGATAGCGGGTCCTACGAGCAGTACTTC. Translation: CASSLVDSGSYEQYF.